This T cell receptor beta chain emerged from a study of cytomegalovirus exposure and HLA in healthy donors (dated by TCRdb to about 2017). Concerning the study at large: In an earlier analysis of under 750 of the donors, 276 Gb of sequence data and 117 million unique TCR beta sequences from about 179 million T cells were reported. Approximately 310 gigabases of sequencing data and some 85 million unique TCR sequences were included in an early release covering about 620 HLA-typed donors. The genetic ancestry cluster associated with self-reported Caucasian donors included 70% to 85% of the roughly 410 genotyped donors. The aim of the study was to test whether cataloging public T cell receptors could identify signatures of past pathogen exposure. The study used immunosequencing to profile the T cell repertoires of 600 to 850 subjects and linked those repertoires to cytomegalovirus serostatus. In addition to the first cohort of around 670 subjects, a separate validation cohort of 120 different subjects was used. To predict cytomegalovirus infection status, the study combined high-throughput TCR immunosequencing, statistical association of individual TCRs with disease status, and machine learning. To study patterns of TCR occurrence, a later analysis re-analyzed previously published TCR beta repertoires from around 670 donors and added high-resolution HLA genotyping. Rather than drawing on any new phenotypic data, the later analysis identified candidate immune exposures from TCR beta sequences and the way those sequences occurred across donors. To decide whether each TCR beta V gene segment behaved as functional or pseudogenic, an earlier analysis of some 600 of the donors relied on high-throughput TCR beta sequencing. Alongside the repertoire data, information on donor age, sex, ethnicity and CMV serostatus was compiled. Genome-wide SNP genotypes for about 55% of the roughly 670 donors were used in a later genetic analysis, which treated that subset as a discovery cohort. All discovery cohort repertoires had been generated on a single sequencing platform. HLA typing covered class I and class II loci at four-digit resolution. The number of typed donors differed by locus: about 629-630 for A, B, C, DRB1 and DQB1; 522 for DQA1; 606 for DPA1; and roughly 470 for DPB1. About five DR-DQ haplotypes were handled as single units for association and clustering, since linkage in the cohort was strong. Among 398 genotyped donors of the cohort, an average of roughly 230,000 unique TCR beta nucleotide sequences was sequenced per donor, of which 15% to 20% were non-productive.

Study-wide conclusions, independent of this receptor: Correlated functional status among segregating V segments might reflect linkage disequilibrium, but an unknown experimental factor could not be ruled out. V-gene and J-gene trimming of TCR beta chains was associated with a missense DCLRE1C variant in a later genetic analysis, and the association was replicated in an independent cohort. When HLA alleles, especially DR and DQ, strongly co-occurred, attributing TCR associations to individual alleles was difficult. In this cohort, only TCR beta chains were sequenced, and detectable features were limited by the absence of alpha or paired-chain data. The study gave a list of some 150 TCR beta chains associated with cytomegalovirus. The authors suggested that the approach could potentially be generalized to other disease states and immunological phenotypes. Presence/absence analyses assumed roughly uniform sequencing depth across donors, an assumption that may not hold. For the cohort, immune exposure information was limited to CMV serostatus. A further reported finding was that TCR beta sequences accurately predicted the HLA-A and HLA-B alleles for most subjects in the first cohort. According to a later analysis, TCR association rates differed among HLA loci, with DRB1 alleles showing the most associated TCRs and HLA-C alleles showing the fewest. In a later analysis, more than 15,000 TCR beta sequences were associated with specific HLA alleles at a false discovery rate of 0.05. A later analysis found that most CMV-associated TCR beta chains appeared HLA-restricted, with HLA associations seemingly driven largely by CMV exposure. Because the 87-base-pair reads could not distinguish some IMGT-functional V segments, including TRBV6-2 and TRBV6-3, those segments were excluded. HLA typing was unavailable for some donors at each locus, so association tests used only the typed subset. The earlier analysis of some 540 of the donors excluded some 15 rarely observed V segments, including chromosome 9 orphons, because counts were too low. Compared with the roughly 710-donor mean, donors in an Asian-associated ancestry cluster had fewer N-insertions in productive TCRs, according to a later genetic analysis. The classifier was reported to diagnose cytomegalovirus status with high specificity and sensitivity in both the original cohort and the validation cohort. In vitro tests confirmed that three of the cytomegalovirus-associated TCR beta chains recognize cytomegalovirus antigens. Across donors, most TCR sequences were observed very rarely, whereas some public TCRs were present in many individuals. A cluster of highly shared sequence variants was judged likely to be a technical artifact of the sequencing pipeline. According to a later analysis, parvovirus B19, influenza, CMV and Epstein-Barr virus appeared linked to several top co-occurrence clusters. In a later analysis, HLA-associated TCR beta chains showed more clonal expansion and lower generation probabilities than non-associated chains that were equally common. In an earlier analysis of approximately 590 of the donors, most TCR beta V segments appeared in productive rearrangements about 87% or about 30% of the time, broadly matching IMGT annotations.

Receptors were amplified or captured by the immunoSEQ multiplex PCR assay. The multiplex PCR relied on a mix of 60 forward primers for TCR Vbeta segments and 13 reverse primers for TCR Jbeta segments. The CDR3 region of rearranged TCR beta genes was amplified from genomic DNA with a multiplex PCR assay. On the Illumina HiSeq System, the amplified TCR beta libraries were sequenced as 87-base-pair reads. Per the source publication's procedure: A later analysis tallied around 80 million unique TCR beta chains across the 660 or so repertoires, and approximately 9.9 million of those chains were shared by two or more donors. To remove PCR and sequencing errors, raw reads were error-corrected and collapsed into unique sequences using a nearest-neighbor algorithm that merged closely related sequences. To assign V, D and J gene segments, CDR3 sequences were aligned to IMGT reference sequences. Each retained sequence needed at least a six-nucleotide match to both a V gene segment and a J gene segment. A rearrangement counted as productive if the CDR3 had no stop codons and remained in frame with V and J, and every other rearrangement counted as non-productive. CDR3 was defined by IMGT convention, running from the second conserved V-encoded cysteine to the conserved J-encoded phenylalanine. The earlier analysis of 500 to 650 of the donors excluded any sequence lacking an unambiguous match to a single V gene segment. An earlier analysis of under 750 of the donors called V segments functional above 56.7% productive rearrangements and segregating when the between-donor standard deviation exceeded 5%. To diagnose cytomegalovirus status from the catalog of TCR beta chain sequences, a statistical classification framework was built. In a later analysis, TCR nucleotide sequences were compared against IMGT/GENE-DB human TR gene sequences so that V and J genes could be assigned. The TCRdist pipeline was used in a later analysis to assign CDR3 sequences and most-parsimonious VDJ recombination scenarios. In a later analysis, each TCR beta chain was defined by its CDR3 amino acid sequence together with its V-gene family, and reads lacking a unique V-gene family were excluded. As a way to deal with suspected cross-contamination and a sequencing artifact, a later analysis dropped hundreds of nucleotide sequences that were highly shared and had low generation probability. For each public chain, a later analysis derived a clonal expansion index from normalized ranks of inferred template counts within each repertoire. A later analysis computed generation probabilities with a VDJ recombination model fitted to out-of-frame rearrangements, and checked the results against IGoR. In a later analysis, hypergeometric tests were used to score TCR-TCR, TCR-HLA and TCR-CMV co-occurrence, with a repertoire-size bias correction applied to TCR pairs. False discovery rates were estimated in a later analysis by permuting HLA or CMV assignments 20 times. In a later analysis, co-occurring TCRs were grouped using DBSCAN, and TCRdist sequence similarity was added for clustering within HLA-allele-positive subsets. Co-occurrence clustering excluded repertoires with fewer than 30,000 or more than 120,000 public chains, plus five with anomalous nucleotide sharing. Here the immuneACCESS table is served through TCRdb, limited to in-frame sequences with V and J called. Missing clones are a known gap in these copies; in checked studies unresolved V genes cover under half, and the rest lacks a known reason. That table gives V, J and clone size, and the DNA gave D and trimming. The sample has roughly 87,000 clones on record, 70% to 80% of them singletons. The top ten constitute roughly 14% of the sample.

Points on this clone: Which antigen it targets is not known. No much larger clone is present one base from it, and per-base qualities are unavailable.

The cohort comprised some 700 healthy bone marrow donors. Cohort members were all nominally healthy when sampled, although unrecorded immune exposures were likely present. The donor tested CMV seropositive, placing the donor among the 250 to 350 seropositive members of the cohort. A peripheral blood sample was provided by each donor, and peripheral blood mononuclear cells were used for TCR beta sequencing. Genomic DNA extraction from the blood cell samples was performed with the Qiagen DNeasy Blood Extraction Kit. CDR1 MNHEY and CDR2 SMNVEV are derived from the germline V gene (reference sequence). V is shortened by 2 bases, J by 0 bases, and the region joining them spans 11 bases. From its cysteine to its phenylalanine, the CDR3 spans 15 amino acids. Here the CDR3 DNA is all that survives: 45 bases in frame from base 1.

The clonotype comes from a woman aged 40 to 50 in good health and CMV-seropositive. The sequenced sample consisted of PBMCs. The chain is assembled from TRBV27 and TRBJ2-7, with TRBD2 perhaps the D gene, on 6 matching bases. For the CDR3, the sequence is CASSLKGSGSYEQYF. DNA sequence: TGTGCCAGCAGTTTAAAGGGTAGCGGCTCCTACGAGCAGTACTTC.